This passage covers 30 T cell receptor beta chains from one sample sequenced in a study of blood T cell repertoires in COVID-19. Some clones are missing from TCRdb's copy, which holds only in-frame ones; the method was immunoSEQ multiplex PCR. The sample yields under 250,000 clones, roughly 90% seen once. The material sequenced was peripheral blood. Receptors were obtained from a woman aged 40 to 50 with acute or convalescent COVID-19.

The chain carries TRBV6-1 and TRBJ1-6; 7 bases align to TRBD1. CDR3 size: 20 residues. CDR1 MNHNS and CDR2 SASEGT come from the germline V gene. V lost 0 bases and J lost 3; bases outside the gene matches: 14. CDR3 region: CASSEAKMIRGIVYNSPLHF. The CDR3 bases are TGTGCCAGCAGTGAAGCAAAAATGATCAGGGGGATCGTCTATAATTCACCCCTCCACTTT.

CDR3 protein: CASSPRGGNQETQYF. CDR3 nucleotide sequence: TGTGCCAGCTCACCACGGGGGGGGAACCAAGAGACCCAGTACTTC. The rearrangement joins TRBV18 to TRBJ2-5, with TRBD2 identical over 7 bases. CDR1 KGHSH and CDR2 LQKENI come from the germline V gene. V dropped 1 base and J dropped 0; count of bases not matched to a gene: 2. The CDR3 runs 15 residues.

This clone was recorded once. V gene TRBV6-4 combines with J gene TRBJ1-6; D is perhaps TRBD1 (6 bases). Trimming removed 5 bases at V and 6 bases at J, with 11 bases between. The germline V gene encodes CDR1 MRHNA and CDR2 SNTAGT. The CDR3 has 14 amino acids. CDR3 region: CASSQGGINSPLHF. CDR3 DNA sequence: TGTGCCAGCAGTCAAGGGGGAATTAATTCACCCCTCCACTTT.

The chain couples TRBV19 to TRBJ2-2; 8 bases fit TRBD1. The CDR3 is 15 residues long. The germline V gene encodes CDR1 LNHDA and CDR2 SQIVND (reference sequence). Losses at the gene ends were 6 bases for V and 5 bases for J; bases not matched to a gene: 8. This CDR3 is CASSSRTGKTGELFF. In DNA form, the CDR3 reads TGTGCCAGTAGCTCAAGGACAGGGAAGACCGGGGAGCTGTTTTTT.

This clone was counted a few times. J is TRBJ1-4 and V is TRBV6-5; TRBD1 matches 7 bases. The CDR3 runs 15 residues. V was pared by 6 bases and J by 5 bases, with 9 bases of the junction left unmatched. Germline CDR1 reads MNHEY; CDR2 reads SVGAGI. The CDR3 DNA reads TGTGCCAGCAGCTTTAAGACAGGGAGGAATGAAAAACTGTTTTTT. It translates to CASSFKTGRNEKLFF.

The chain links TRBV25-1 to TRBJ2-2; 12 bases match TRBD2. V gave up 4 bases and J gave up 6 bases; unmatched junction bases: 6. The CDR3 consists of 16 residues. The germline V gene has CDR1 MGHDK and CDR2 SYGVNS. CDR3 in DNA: TGTGCCAGCAGTGGAGACCTAGCGGGGGGGCCCGGGGAGCTGTTTTTT. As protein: CASSGDLAGGPGELFF.

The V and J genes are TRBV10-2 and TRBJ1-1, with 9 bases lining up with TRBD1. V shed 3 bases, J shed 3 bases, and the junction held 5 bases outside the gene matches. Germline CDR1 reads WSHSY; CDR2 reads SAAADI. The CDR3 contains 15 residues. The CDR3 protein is CASSEQGAWDTEAFF. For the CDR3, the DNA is TGCGCCAGCAGTGAACAGGGGGCCTGGGACACTGAAGCTTTCTTT.

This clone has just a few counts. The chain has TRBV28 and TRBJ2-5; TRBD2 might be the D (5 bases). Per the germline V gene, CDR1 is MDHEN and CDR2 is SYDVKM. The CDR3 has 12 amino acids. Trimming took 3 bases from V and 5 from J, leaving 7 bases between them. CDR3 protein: CASSFLAETQYF. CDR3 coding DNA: TGTGCCAGCAGTTTTCTAGCTGAGACCCAGTACTTC.

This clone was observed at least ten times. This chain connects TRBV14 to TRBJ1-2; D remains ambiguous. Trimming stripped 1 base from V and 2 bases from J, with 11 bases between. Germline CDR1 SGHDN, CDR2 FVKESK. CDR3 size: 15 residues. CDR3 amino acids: CASSQGPERNYGYTF. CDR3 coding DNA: TGTGCCAGCAGCCAAGGCCCTGAGAGAAACTATGGCTACACCTTC.

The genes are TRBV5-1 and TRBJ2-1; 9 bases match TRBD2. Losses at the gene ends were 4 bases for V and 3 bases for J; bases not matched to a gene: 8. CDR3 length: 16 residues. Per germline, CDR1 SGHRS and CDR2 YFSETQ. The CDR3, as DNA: TGCGCCAGCAGCGAGTTTGAGCGGGGGGACTACAATGAGCAGTTCTTC. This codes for CASSEFERGDYNEQFF.

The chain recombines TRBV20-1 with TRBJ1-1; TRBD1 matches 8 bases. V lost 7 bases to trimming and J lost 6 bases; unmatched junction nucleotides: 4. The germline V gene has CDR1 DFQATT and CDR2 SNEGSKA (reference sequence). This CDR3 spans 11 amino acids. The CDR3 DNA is TGCAGTGGACAGGGGCGCGCTGAAGCTTTCTTT. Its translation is CSGQGRAEAFF.

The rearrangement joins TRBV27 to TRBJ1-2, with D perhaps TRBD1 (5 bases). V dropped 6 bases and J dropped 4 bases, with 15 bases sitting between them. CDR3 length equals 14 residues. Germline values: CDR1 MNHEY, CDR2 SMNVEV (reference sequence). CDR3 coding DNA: TGTGCCAGCAGATGGCAGGGAGGGAGCTATGGCTACACCTTC. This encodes CASRWQGGSYGYTF.

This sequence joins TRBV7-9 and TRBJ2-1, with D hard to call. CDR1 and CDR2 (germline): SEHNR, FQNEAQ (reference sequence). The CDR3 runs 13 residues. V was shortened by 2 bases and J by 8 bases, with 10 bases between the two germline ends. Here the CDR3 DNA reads TGTGCCAGCAGCTTATCTATTGTGGATGAGCAGTTCTTC. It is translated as CASSLSIVDEQFF. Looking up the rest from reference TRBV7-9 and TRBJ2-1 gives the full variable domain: DTGVSQNPRHKITKRGQNVTFRCDPISEHNRLYWYRQTLGQGPEFLTYFQNEAQLEKSRLLSDRFSAERPKGSFSTLEIQRTEQGDSAMYLCASSLSIVDEQFFGPGTRLTVL.

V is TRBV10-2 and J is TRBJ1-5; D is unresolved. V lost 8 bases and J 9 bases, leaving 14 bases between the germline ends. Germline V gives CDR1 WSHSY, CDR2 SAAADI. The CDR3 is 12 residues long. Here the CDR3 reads CASSWLAGPQHF. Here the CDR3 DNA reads TGCGCCAGCTCCTGGTTGGCGGGGCCCCAGCATTTT.

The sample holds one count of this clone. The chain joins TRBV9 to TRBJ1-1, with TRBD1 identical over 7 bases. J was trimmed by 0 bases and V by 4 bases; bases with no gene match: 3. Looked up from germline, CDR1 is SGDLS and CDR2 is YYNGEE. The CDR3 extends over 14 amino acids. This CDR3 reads CASSWGTVNTEAFF. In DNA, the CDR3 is TGTGCCAGCAGCTGGGGGACAGTGAACACTGAAGCTTTCTTT.

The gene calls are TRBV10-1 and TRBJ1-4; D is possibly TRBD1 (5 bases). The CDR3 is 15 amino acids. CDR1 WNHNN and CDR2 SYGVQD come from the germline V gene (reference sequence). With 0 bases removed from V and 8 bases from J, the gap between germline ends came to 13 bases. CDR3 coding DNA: TGCGCCAGCAGTGAGTCGAGCGCAGGGAAGGAAAAACTGTTTTTT. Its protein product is CASSESSAGKEKLFF.

This chain's CDR3 is CASGQGDSTEAFF. The CDR3 nucleotides read TGTGCCAGCGGACAGGGAGATTCCACTGAAGCTTTCTTT. The chain couples TRBV5-4 to TRBJ1-1; 8 bases are a match to TRBD1. CDR1 and CDR2 from the germline V gene are SGHNT and YYREEE (reference sequence). Trimming cost V 7 bases and J 4 bases; bases outside gene matches: 6. CDR3 length: 13 residues.

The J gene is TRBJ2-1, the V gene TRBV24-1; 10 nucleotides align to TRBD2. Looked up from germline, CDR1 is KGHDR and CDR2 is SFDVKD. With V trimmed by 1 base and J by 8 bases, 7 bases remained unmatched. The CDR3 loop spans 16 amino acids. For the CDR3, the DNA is TGTGCCACCAGTGATTTTTCCAGCGGGGGGGCCGATGAGCAGTTCTTC. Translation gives CATSDFSSGGADEQFF.

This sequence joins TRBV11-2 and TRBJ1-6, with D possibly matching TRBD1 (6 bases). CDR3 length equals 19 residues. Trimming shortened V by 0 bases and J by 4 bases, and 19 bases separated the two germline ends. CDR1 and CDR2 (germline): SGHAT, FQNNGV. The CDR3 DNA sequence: TGTGCCAGCAGCTTAGATCAGTCGCAGGGGTTGGGGTATAATTCACCCCTCCACTTT. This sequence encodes CASSLDQSQGLGYNSPLHF. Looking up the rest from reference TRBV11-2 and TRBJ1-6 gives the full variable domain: EAGVAQSPRYKIIEKRQSVAFWCNPISGHATLYWYQQILGQGPKLLIQFQNNGVVDDSQLPKDRFSAERLKGVDSTLKIQPAKLEDSAVYLCASSLDQSQGLGYNSPLHFGNGTRLTVT.

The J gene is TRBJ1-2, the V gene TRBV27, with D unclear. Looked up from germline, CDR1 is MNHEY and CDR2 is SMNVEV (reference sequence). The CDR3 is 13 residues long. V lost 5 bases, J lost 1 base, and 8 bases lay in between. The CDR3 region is CASSPSHNYGYTF. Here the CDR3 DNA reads TGTGCCAGCAGTCCCTCACATAACTATGGCTACACCTTC.

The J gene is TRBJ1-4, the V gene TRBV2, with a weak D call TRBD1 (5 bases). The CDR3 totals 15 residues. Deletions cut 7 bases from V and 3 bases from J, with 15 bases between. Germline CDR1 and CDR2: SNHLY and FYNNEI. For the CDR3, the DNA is TGTGCCAGCACCTTGTTGGGGGGTGCTAATGAAAAACTGTTTTTT. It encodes CASTLLGGANEKLFF.

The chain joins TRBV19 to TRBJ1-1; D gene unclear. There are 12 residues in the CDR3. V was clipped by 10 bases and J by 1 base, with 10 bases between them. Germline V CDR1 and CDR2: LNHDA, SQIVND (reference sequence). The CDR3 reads CATFDTNTEAFF. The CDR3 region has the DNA TGTGCCACCTTCGACACGAACACTGAAGCTTTCTTT.

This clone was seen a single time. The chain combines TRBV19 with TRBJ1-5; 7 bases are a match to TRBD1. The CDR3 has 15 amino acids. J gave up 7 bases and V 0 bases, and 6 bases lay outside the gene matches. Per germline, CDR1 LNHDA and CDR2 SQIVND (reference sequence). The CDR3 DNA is TGTGCCAGTAGTATAGATCCGACAGGGCGACAGCCCCAGCATTTT. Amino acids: CASSIDPTGRQPQHF.

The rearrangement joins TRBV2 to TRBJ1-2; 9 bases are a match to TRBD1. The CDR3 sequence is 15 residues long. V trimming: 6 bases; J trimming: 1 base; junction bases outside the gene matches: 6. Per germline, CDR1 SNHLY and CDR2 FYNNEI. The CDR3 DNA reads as TGTGCCAGCAGAGAACAGGGGGCCGATAACTATGGCTACACCTTC. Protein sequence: CASREQGADNYGYTF.

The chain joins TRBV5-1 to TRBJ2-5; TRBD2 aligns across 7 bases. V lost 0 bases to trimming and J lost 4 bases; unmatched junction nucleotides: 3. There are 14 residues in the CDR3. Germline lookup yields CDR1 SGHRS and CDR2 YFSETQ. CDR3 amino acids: CASSLVGGGETQYF. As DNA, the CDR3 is TGCGCCAGCAGCTTGGTGGGCGGGGGAGAGACCCAGTACTTC.

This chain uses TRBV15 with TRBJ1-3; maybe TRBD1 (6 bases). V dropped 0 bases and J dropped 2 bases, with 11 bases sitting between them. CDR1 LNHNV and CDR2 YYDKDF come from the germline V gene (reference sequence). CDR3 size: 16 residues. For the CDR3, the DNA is TGTGCCACCAGCAGAGATCTCGGACAGCCTGGAAACACCATATATTTT. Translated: CATSRDLGQPGNTIYF.

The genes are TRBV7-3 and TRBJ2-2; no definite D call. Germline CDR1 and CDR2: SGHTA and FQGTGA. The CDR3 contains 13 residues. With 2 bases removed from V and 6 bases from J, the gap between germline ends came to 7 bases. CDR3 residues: CASSLVGPGELFF. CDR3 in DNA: TGTGCCAGCAGCTTAGTGGGCCCCGGGGAGCTGTTTTTT.

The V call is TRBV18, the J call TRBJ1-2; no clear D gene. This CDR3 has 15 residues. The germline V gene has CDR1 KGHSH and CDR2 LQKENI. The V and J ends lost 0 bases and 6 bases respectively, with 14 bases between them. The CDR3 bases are TGTGCCAGCTCACCACCGGCCAGTTCTCAGAATGGCTACACCTTC. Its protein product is CASSPPASSQNGYTF.

CDR3 region: CASSQATVPNSPLHF. CDR3 sequence (DNA): TGTGCCAGCAGCCAAGCGACAGTCCCCAATTCACCCCTCCACTTT. The chain recombines TRBV3-1 (or the pseudogene TRBV3-2) with TRBJ1-6, with a tentative D call TRBD1 (5 bases). Trimming pared 1 base from V and 7 bases from J, leaving 11 bases between. This CDR3 contains 15 residues. Germline V CDR1 and CDR2: LGHDT, YNNKEL (reference sequence).

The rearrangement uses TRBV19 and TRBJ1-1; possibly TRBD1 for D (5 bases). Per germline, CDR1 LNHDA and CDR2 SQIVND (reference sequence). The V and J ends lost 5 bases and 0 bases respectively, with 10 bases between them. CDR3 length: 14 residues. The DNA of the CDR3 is TGTGCCAGTAGTGTTGGACAAGTGAACACTGAAGCTTTCTTT. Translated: CASSVGQVNTEAFF. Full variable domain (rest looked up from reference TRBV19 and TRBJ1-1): DGGITQSPKYLFRKEGQNVTLSCEQNLNHDAMYWYRQDPGQGLRLIYYSQIVNDFQKGDIAEGYSVSREKKESFPLTVTSAQKNPTAFYLCASSVGQVNTEAFFGQGTRLTVV.